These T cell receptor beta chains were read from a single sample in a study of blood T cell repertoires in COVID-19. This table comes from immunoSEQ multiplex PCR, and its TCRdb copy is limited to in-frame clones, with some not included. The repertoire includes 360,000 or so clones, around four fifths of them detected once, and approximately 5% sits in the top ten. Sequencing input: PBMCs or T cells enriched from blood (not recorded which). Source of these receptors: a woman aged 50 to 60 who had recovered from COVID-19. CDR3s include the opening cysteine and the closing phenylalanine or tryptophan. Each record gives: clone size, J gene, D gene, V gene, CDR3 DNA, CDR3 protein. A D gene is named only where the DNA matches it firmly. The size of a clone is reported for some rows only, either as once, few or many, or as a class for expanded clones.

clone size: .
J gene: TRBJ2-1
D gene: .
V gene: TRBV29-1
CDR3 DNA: TGCAGCGGTTCGGGGATAACTAGCTACAATGAGCAGTTCTTC
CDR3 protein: CSGSGITSYNEQFF

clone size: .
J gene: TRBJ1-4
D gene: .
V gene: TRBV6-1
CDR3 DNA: TGTGCCAGCAGTGAAGGTTTTGGGGGAGGGGAAAAACTGTTTTTT
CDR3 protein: CASSEGFGGGEKLFF

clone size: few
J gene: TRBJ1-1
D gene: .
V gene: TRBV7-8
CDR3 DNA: TGTGCCAGCAGCGGGAACAGGGTGGGCACTGAAGCTTTCTTT
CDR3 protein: CASSGNRVGTEAFF

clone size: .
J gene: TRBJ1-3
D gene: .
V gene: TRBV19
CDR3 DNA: TGTGCCAGTAGATCCGGAGGCGGAGGAAACACCATATATTTT
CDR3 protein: CASRSGGGGNTIYF

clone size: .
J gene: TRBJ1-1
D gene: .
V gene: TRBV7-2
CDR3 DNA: TGTGCCAGCAGCTTTGCCAGAACGAACACTGAAGCTTTCTTT
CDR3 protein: CASSFARTNTEAFF

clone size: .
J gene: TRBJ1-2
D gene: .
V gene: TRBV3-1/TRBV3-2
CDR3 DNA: TGTGCCAGCAGCTCCTTATATGGCTACACCTTC
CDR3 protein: CASSSLYGYTF

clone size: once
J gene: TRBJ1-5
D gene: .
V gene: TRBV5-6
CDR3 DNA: TGTGCCAGCAGCTTAAGGGGGTCCAATCAGCCCCAGCATTTT
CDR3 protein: CASSLRGSNQPQHF

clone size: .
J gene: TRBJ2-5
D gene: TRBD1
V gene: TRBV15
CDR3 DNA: TGTGCCACCAGCAGGCAGACACAGGGGCAGGAGACCCAGTACTTC
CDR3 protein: CATSRQTQGQETQYF

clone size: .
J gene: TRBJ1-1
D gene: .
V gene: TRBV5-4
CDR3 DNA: TGTGCCAGCAGCGAACAGGGCTGGGAGAACACTGAAGCTTTCTTT
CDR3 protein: CASSEQGWENTEAFF

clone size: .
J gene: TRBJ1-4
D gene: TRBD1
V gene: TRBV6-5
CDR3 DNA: TGTGCCAGCAGTTACTCACCGGGACAGGGGCCAGAAAAACTGTTTTTT
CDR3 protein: CASSYSPGQGPEKLFF

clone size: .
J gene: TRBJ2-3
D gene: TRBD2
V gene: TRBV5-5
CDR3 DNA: TGTGCCAGCAGCTTGCGGCTAGCGGATGGGGCAGATACGCAGTATTTT
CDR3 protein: CASSLRLADGADTQYF

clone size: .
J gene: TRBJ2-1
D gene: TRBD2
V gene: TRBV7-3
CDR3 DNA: TGTGCCAGCAGCTCCGAATCGAGACTAGCGGGGTTAAACAATGAGCAGTTCTTC
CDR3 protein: CASSSESRLAGLNNEQFF

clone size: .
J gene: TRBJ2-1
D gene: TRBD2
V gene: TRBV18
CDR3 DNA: TGTGCCAGCTCTCCGGGAGGTGGGGTTTACAATGAGCAGTTCTTC
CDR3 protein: CASSPGGGVYNEQFF

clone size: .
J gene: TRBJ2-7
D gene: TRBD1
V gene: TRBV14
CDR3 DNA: TGTGCCAGCAGCCAAGTGGCGGGCAGGGGGCGACACGAGCAGTACTTC
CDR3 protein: CASSQVAGRGRHEQYF

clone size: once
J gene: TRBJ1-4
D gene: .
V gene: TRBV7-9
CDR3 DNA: TGTGCCAGCAGCTCCGAGACAGGATCTAATGAAAAACTGTTTTTT
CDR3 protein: CASSSETGSNEKLFF

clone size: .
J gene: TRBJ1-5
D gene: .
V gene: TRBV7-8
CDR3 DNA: TGTGCCAGCAGCTTAGTTATGAATCAGCCCCAGCATTTT
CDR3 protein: CASSLVMNQPQHF

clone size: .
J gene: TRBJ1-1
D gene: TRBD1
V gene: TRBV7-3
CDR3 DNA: TGTGCCAGCAGCCCGGGGACAGGGCACACTGAAGCTTTCTTT
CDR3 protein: CASSPGTGHTEAFF

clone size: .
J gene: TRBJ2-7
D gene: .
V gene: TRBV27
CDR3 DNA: TGTGCCAGCAGTTTATCCCCAGGTACCTACGAGCAGTACTTC
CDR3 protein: CASSLSPGTYEQYF

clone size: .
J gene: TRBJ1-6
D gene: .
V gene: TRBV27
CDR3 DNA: TGTGCCAGCAGTTTTACAGGGAGACCCCTCCACTTT
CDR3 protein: CASSFTGRPLHF

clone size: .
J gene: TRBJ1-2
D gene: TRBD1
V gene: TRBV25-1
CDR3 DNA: TGTGCCAGCAGTTCCTCCGGGACAGATGCTATTTTTTATGGCTACACCTTC
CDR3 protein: CASSSSGTDAIFYGYTF

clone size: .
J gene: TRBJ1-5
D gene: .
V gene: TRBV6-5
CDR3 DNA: TGTGCCAGCAGTCCTTCCGGGGGGGCAGGACAGCCCCAGCATTTT
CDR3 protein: CASSPSGGAGQPQHF

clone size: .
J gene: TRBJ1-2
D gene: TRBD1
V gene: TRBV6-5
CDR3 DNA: TGTGCCAGCACCTCGGGACAGGCGCCTGGCTACACCTTC
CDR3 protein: CASTSGQAPGYTF

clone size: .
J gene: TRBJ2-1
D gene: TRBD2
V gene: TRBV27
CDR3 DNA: TGTGCCAGCAGTTTATGGCTAGCGGGAGGGCCTGGCAATGAGCAGTTCTTC
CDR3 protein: CASSLWLAGGPGNEQFF

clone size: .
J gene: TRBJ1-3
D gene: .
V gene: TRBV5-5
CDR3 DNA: TGTGCCAGCAGCTTGGGGCCCCAGGCTAAAGGAAACACCATATATTTT
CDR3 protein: CASSLGPQAKGNTIYF

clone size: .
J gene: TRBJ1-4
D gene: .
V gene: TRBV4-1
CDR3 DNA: TGCGCCAGCAGCTTGGAGGCAACTAATGAAAAACTGTTTTTT
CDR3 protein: CASSLEATNEKLFF

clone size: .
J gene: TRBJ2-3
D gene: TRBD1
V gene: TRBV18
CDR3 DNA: TGTGCCAGCTCTCAATATTCCGGGACAGGGTCAGATACGCAGTATTTT
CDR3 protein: CASSQYSGTGSDTQYF

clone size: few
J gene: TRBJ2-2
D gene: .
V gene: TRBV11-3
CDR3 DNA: TGTGCCAGCAGCCAAAACACCGGGGAGCTGTTTTTT
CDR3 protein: CASSQNTGELFF

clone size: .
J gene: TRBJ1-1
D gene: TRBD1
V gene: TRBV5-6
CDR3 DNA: TGTGCCAGCAGCTTGGGTCCCTCCGGGACAGGGAAAATGAACACTGAAGCTTTCTTT
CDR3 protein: CASSLGPSGTGKMNTEAFF

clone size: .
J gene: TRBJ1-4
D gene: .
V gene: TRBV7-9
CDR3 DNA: TGTGCCAGCAGCTTAGTGGGGGCCGGGGAAAAACTGTTTTTT
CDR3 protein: CASSLVGAGEKLFF

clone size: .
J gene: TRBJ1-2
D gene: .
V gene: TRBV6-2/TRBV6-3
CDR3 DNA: TGTGCCAGCAGTCCCGACTCCTATGGCTACACCTTC
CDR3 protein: CASSPDSYGYTF

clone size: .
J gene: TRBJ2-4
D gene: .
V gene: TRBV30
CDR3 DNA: TGTGCCTGGTCCGGGGGTTTTCAAGCCAAAAACATTCAGTACTTC
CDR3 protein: CAWSGGFQAKNIQYF

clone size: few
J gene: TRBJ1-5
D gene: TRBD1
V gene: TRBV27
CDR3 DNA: TGTGCCAGCAGTCTATCGACAGGGGGCAGTCAGCCCCAGCATTTT
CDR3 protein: CASSLSTGGSQPQHF

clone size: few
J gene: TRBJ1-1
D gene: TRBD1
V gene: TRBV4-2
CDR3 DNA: TGTGCCAGCAGCCAGATGACAGGGGGGACCAAGAACACTGAAGCTTTCTTT
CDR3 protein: CASSQMTGGTKNTEAFF

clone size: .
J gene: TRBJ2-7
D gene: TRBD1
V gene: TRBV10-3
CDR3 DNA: TGTGCCATCAGAGAAGACAGGGGGGACTACGAGCAGTACTTC
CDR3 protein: CAIREDRGDYEQYF

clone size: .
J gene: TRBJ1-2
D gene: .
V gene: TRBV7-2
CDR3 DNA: TGTGCCAGCAGCCCTAACACCGGAGGACTTATCACGAACTATGGCTACACCTTC
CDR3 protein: CASSPNTGGLITNYGYTF

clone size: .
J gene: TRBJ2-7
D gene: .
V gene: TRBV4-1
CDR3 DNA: TGCGCCAGCAGCCAAGTTGGGTTCAGGGGCCATTACGAGCAGTACTTC
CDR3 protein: CASSQVGFRGHYEQYF

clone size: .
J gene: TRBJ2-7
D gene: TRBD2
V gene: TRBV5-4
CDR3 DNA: TGTGCCAGCAGATCGGGGACTAGCGGCCGCGGGGAGCAGTACTTC
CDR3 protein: CASRSGTSGRGEQYF

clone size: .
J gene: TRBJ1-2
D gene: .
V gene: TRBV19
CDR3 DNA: TGTGCCAGTAGCCAGACTTCAGGGTACTATGGCTACACCTTC
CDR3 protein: CASSQTSGYYGYTF

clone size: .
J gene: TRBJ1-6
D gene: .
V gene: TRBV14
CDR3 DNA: TGTGCCAGCAGCCAAGGGGGCCGGCGAGTTTCACCCCTCCACTTT
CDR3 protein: CASSQGGRRVSPLHF

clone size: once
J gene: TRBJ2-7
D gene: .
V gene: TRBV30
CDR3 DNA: TGTGCCTGGAGTGTCGAAGGGGGAGTCGAGCAGTACTTC
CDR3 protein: CAWSVEGGVEQYF